This T cell receptor (beta chain) was found in a study of blood T cell repertoires in COVID-19. Looking at the study overall: Both acute and convalescent COVID-19 samples were obtained from the United States, Italy and Spain.

Participants were aged about 18 to 95 years, lived in some 23 US areas, and enrolled virtually. Allocation to cohorts depended on clinical history reported by the participants. Some clones are missing from TCRdb's copy, which holds only in-frame ones; the method was immunoSEQ multiplex PCR. Of some 390,000 clones in the sample, more than 80% were seen once. CDR3 length equals 15 residues. V was clipped by 7 bases and J by 4 bases; unmatched bases: 9. The germline V gene has CDR1 MDHEN and CDR2 SYDVKM. V gene TRBV28 combines with J gene TRBJ2-1, with 8 bases that match TRBD2. The receptor was derived from a man younger than 45 who had recovered from COVID-19. The sequenced material came from PBMCs or T cells enriched from blood (not recorded which). In nucleotides, the CDR3 is TGTGCCAGCAACCCAACTAGCGGAGTTTACAATGAGCAGTTCTTC. Translated, it gives CASNPTSGVYNEQFF.